The 30 T cell receptor beta chains reported below all come from one sample, sequenced in a study of T-cell reconstitution after alpha-beta-depleted transplantation in children. Preparation of the TCRbeta library was carried out with unique molecular identifiers. TCRdb analysed the PCR reads with MiXCR anew, one entry per CDR3 protein. This sample carries around 240,000 distinct CDR3 sequences, under 9.5% of them seen once, and the ten largest clones take less than 8%. The sample here was PBMCs, mostly from graft donor cells, taken 180 days after TCRalphabeta/CD19-depleted stem cell transplant. All receptors come from a male patient under 18 who had a stem cell transplant for acute lymphoblastic leukemia, so the T cells may come from the graft donor.

This clonotype was observed many times. The rearrangement joins TRBV10-3 to TRBJ2-7, with 11 bases lining up with TRBD2. Germline lookup yields CDR1 ENHRY and CDR2 SYGVKD. With 10 bases clipped from V and 2 bases from J, the junction kept 7 bases outside the gene matches. The CDR3 loop spans 14 amino acids. The CDR3 DNA reads as TGTGCCACCGCGAATAGCGGGGGGGCCTACGAGCAGTACTTC. The encoded protein is CATANSGGAYEQYF.

This clonotype occurred many times. The rearrangement joins TRBV29-1 to TRBJ1-1; D call uncertain. Germline loops: CDR1 SQVTM, CDR2 ANQGSEA. V lost 3 bases, J lost 7 bases, and 15 bases lay in between. This CDR3 comprises 13 residues. DNA for the CDR3: TGCAGCGTTGATGGCAGGCCCATTGGTGAAGCTTTCTTT. It codes for CSVDGRPIGEAFF.

This clonotype was counted at least ten times. The genes are TRBV7-9 and TRBJ1-1; D ambiguous. The CDR3 is made up of 12 amino acids. Germline V gene data show CDR1 as SEHNR and CDR2 as FQNEAQ (reference sequence). V was cut by 3 bases and J by 3 bases, with 5 bases left in between. Written as DNA, the CDR3 is TGTGCCAGCAGCTTCGCGGACACTGAAGCTTTCTTT. This encodes CASSFADTEAFF. Looking up the rest from reference TRBV7-9 and TRBJ1-1 gives the full variable domain: DTGVSQNPRHKITKRGQNVTFRCDPISEHNRLYWYRQTLGQGPEFLTYFQNEAQLEKSRLLSDRFSAERPKGSFSTLEIQRTEQGDSAMYLCASSFADTEAFFGQGTRLTVV.

In its sample, this clonotype was seen many times. The gene calls are TRBV29-1 and TRBJ2-7; D ambiguous. The CDR3 sequence is 12 residues long. V was trimmed by 6 bases and J by 0 bases, leaving 9 bases between them. Germline-derived CDR1 and CDR2 are SQVTM and ANQGSEA. CDR3 residues: CSVALSSYEQYF. For the CDR3, the DNA is TGCAGCGTGGCTTTGAGCTCCTACGAGCAGTACTTC.

This clonotype appeared many times. The V call is TRBV18, the J call TRBJ2-5; D is unresolved. The CDR3 has 15 residues. CDR1 is KGHSH and CDR2 is LQKENI in the germline V gene. Deletions cut 5 bases from V and 1 base from J, with 14 bases between. The CDR3 nucleotides are TGTGCCAGCTCAAAGGCGTCAGGACCCCAAGAGACCCAGTACTTC. This codes for CASSKASGPQETQYF.

Many counts were recorded for this clonotype. This rearrangement joins TRBV12-3 or TRBV12-4 to TRBJ2-2; D is perhaps TRBD1 (6 bases). Trimming left V 3 bases short and J 3 bases short, with 11 bases between. The CDR3 covers 15 residues. CDR3 amino acids: CASSFGGQYTGELFF. The CDR3 nucleotides are TGTGCCAGCAGTTTTGGTGGACAGTACACCGGGGAGCTGTTTTTT.

At least ten counts were recorded for this clonotype. The chain links TRBV6-2 or TRBV6-3 to TRBJ2-3; TRBD2 matches at 13 bases. The germline V gene has CDR1 MNHEY and CDR2 SVGEGT. The V segment lost 4 bases and the J segment 2 bases; nucleotides outside the gene matches: 12. CDR3 length equals 19 residues. CDR3: CASSSPPGLAGTFTDTQYF. Written as DNA, the CDR3 is TGTGCCAGCAGTTCCCCGCCGGGACTAGCGGGGACCTTCACAGATACGCAGTATTTT.

This clonotype came up many times. The rearrangement links TRBV27 to TRBJ2-1, with TRBD2 matching 9 bases. This CDR3 region has 16 residues. With V trimmed by 5 bases and J by 4 bases, 9 bases remained unmatched. CDR1 is MNHEY, CDR2 SMNVEV, per germline (reference sequence). The CDR3 reads CASSPILAGRYNEQFF. CDR3 nucleotide sequence: TGTGCCAGCAGTCCGATCCTAGCGGGGAGATACAATGAGCAGTTCTTC.

To note about this clonotype: A much bigger clone sits one base away, suggesting this may be a read error. This rearrangement joins TRBV6-2 or TRBV6-3 to TRBJ2-3; 11 positions agree with TRBD2. This CDR3 comprises 20 residues. V lost 2 bases to trimming and J lost 3 bases; unmatched junction nucleotides: 16. Per the germline V gene, CDR1 is MNHEY and CDR2 is SVGEGT. The CDR3 loop reads CASSYPGAASGRPRTDTQYF. The CDR3 bases are TGTGCCAGCAGTTACCCGGGGGCGGCTAGCGGGAGGCCGAGGACAGATACGCAGTATTTT.

This clonotype was seen repeatedly, ten times or more. The V and J genes are TRBV20-1 and TRBJ1-1, with 9 bases fitting TRBD1. The V segment lost 6 bases and the J segment 3 bases; nucleotides outside the gene matches: 11. Germline lookup yields CDR1 DFQATT and CDR2 SNEGSKA (reference sequence). This CDR3 region has 15 residues. The CDR3 DNA follows: TGCAGTGCAACGTCAGACCGGGACAGGGACACTGAAGCTTTCTTT. Translation gives CSATSDRDRDTEAFF.

There are a few counts of this clonotype. The V call is TRBV2, the J call TRBJ2-2, with TRBD2 matching 10 bases. The V gene's germline CDR1 is SNHLY and CDR2 FYNNEI. The CDR3 length is 19 residues. With V trimmed by 6 bases and J by 0 bases, 13 bases remained unmatched. The CDR3, as DNA: TGTGCCAGCAGCCCGGGGGAGCTAGCGGGGGACGCGAACACCGGGGAGCTGTTTTTT. The encoded protein is CASSPGELAGDANTGELFF.

This clonotype was observed at least ten times. The chain couples TRBV28 to TRBJ2-7, with 13 bases matching TRBD2. The V and J ends lost 6 bases and 6 bases, in that order; junction bases with no gene match: 8. The CDR3 extends over 15 amino acids. CDR1 is MDHEN, CDR2 SYDVKM, per germline. The CDR3 loop is CASSLGLAGAGEQYF. The CDR3 DNA reads TGTGCCAGCAGCCTAGGACTAGCGGGAGCTGGCGAGCAGTACTTC.

This clonotype was observed at least ten times. This rearrangement joins TRBV3-1 to TRBJ1-5; the D gene is possibly TRBD1 (6 bases). The germline V gene encodes CDR1 LGHDT and CDR2 YNNKEL (reference sequence). The CDR3 runs 14 residues. V lost 8 bases, J lost 3 bases, and 14 bases lay in between. CDR3 amino acids: CASGGGGPNQPQHF. The CDR3 region has the DNA TGTGCCAGCGGGGGCGGGGGGCCCAATCAGCCCCAGCATTTT.

This clonotype was recorded at least ten times. The J gene is TRBJ1-2, the V gene TRBV6-2 or TRBV6-3; a weak D match, TRBD1 (5 bases). The CDR3 has 17 residues. The germline V and J ends were trimmed by 7 bases and 2 bases, with 23 bases remaining between them. Germline V gene data show CDR1 as MNHEY and CDR2 as SVGEGT. CDR3 in amino acids: CASTPPFYTRGNYGYTF. The DNA for the CDR3 is TGTGCCAGCACTCCCCCTTTCTACACGCGGGGGAACTATGGCTACACCTTC.

This clonotype was seen repeatedly, ten times or more. The gene calls are TRBV5-1 and TRBJ1-2; 8 nucleotides agree with TRBD1. CDR3 length: 15 residues. CDR1 SGHRS and CDR2 YFSETQ come from the germline V gene. Unmatched junction bases numbered 14, after V lost 4 bases and J lost 9 bases. The CDR3 loop reads CASSVTSLRQGSYTF. The CDR3, as DNA: TGCGCCAGCAGCGTTACGTCCTTACGACAGGGGAGCTACACCTTC.

There are many counts of this clonotype. The rearrangement uses TRBV7-9 and TRBJ1-2, with D tentatively TRBD1 (6 bases). Germline assignment: CDR1 SEHNR and CDR2 FQNEAQ (reference sequence). Deletions cut 1 base from V and 6 bases from J, with 12 bases between. CDR3 length: 14 residues. The CDR3 DNA is TGTGCCAGCAGCTTAGGCAGGGGCTCTGATGGCTACACCTTC. Residues: CASSLGRGSDGYTF.

This clonotype was recorded many times. The V and J genes are TRBV10-3 and TRBJ2-1; D may be TRBD1 (6 bases). The CDR3 runs to 13 residues. Trimming left V 8 bases short and J 13 bases short, with 21 bases between. CDR1 and CDR2 from the germline V gene are ENHRY and SYGVKD. CDR3 bases: TGTGCCATCCAATCAGGCCAGGGGACAAAACAGTTCTTC. Protein product: CAIQSGQGTKQFF.

This clonotype has a count of ten or more. The J gene is TRBJ2-1, the V gene TRBV7-2, with a tentative D call TRBD2 (6 bases). The germline CDR1 and CDR2 sequences are SGHTA and FQGNSA. This CDR3 has 12 residues. The V gene lost 5 bases and the J gene lost 12 bases, with 14 bases spanning the gap. In DNA form, the CDR3 reads TGTGCCAGCAGCCACCCCGGAGGGAGGCAGTTCTTC. It is translated as CASSHPGGRQFF.

A word on this clonotype: Given a much more abundant clone one base away, this may be a read error. The chain joins TRBV28 to TRBJ1-4, with D maybe TRBD1 (5 bases). This CDR3 is 14 amino acids long. Per the germline V gene, CDR1 is MDHEN and CDR2 is SYDVKM. CDR3 in DNA: TGTGCCATCAGTTCCGGGGGGGATAATGAAAAACTGTTTTTT. It is translated as CAISSGGDNEKLFF. Filled out from reference TRBV28 and TRBJ1-4, the complete variable domain reads DVKVTQSSRYLVKRTGEKVFLECVQDMDHENMFWYRQDPGLGLRLIYFSYDVKMKEKGDIPEGYSVSREKKERFSLILESASTNQTSMYLCAISSGGDNEKLFFGSGTQLSVL.

This clonotype showed up many times. The rearrangement links TRBV20-1 to TRBJ2-7, with 9 bases that match TRBD1. This CDR3 comprises 15 residues. V shed 4 bases, J shed 0 bases, and the junction held 7 bases outside the gene matches. CDR1 is DFQATT and CDR2 is SNEGSKA in the germline V gene (reference sequence). CDR3 sequence reads: CSAKEAGQGSYEQYF. DNA of the CDR3: TGCAGTGCTAAAGAGGCGGGACAGGGCTCCTACGAGCAGTACTTC.

Turning to this clonotype: A much larger clone sits a single nucleotide away, making a read error possible. The CDR3 loop is CSVVLVGFQETQYF. In nucleotides, the CDR3 is TGCAGCGTTGTACTAGTGGGCTTCCAAGAGACCCAGTACTTC. The chain joins TRBV29-1 to TRBJ2-5, with a tentative D call TRBD2 (5 bases). This CDR3 comprises 14 residues. V lost 4 bases to trimming and J lost 1 base, with 13 bases between them. Germline values: CDR1 SQVTM, CDR2 ANQGSEA. The full variable domain, with the rest looked up from reference TRBV29-1 and TRBJ2-5, is SAVISQKPSRDICQRGTSLTIQCQVDSQVTMMFWYRQQPGQSLTLIATANQGSEATYESGFVIDKFPISRPNLTFSTLTVSNMSPEDSSIYLCSVVLVGFQETQYFGPGTRLLVL.

This clonotype was found a few times. V is TRBV18 and J is TRBJ1-1; D might be TRBD1 (5 bases). In germline, CDR1 is KGHSH, CDR2 LQKENI. V shed 2 bases and J shed 1 base, with 14 bases lying between them. The CDR3 has 16 residues. The CDR3, as DNA: TGTGCCAGCTCACCATCCGGGACGGCCGAGAACACTGAAGCTTTCTTT. Residues: CASSPSGTAENTEAFF.

This clonotype was detected many times. The V and J genes are TRBV5-5 and TRBJ2-1; D not resolved. The CDR3 is 12 amino acids. Germline V CDR1 and CDR2: SGHKS, YYEKEE (reference sequence). Trimming took off 5 bases at V and 8 bases at J, with 11 bases between the two ends. CDR3 sequence reads: CASSRPRDEQFF. In DNA form, the CDR3 reads TGTGCCAGCAGTCGCCCCAGAGATGAGCAGTTCTTC.

The gene calls are TRBV4-3 and TRBJ2-7; 9 bases match TRBD1. Germline lookup yields CDR1 LGHNA and CDR2 YSLEER. Losses at the gene ends were 1 base for V and 1 base for J; bases not matched to a gene: 2. The CDR3 extends over 15 amino acids. CDR3: CASSQAGTGSYEQYF. The CDR3 DNA reads TGCGCCAGCAGCCAAGCCGGGACAGGGTCCTACGAGCAGTACTTC.

This clonotype was seen repeatedly, ten times or more. CDR3 sequence (DNA): TGTGCCAGCGCCCCGACTAGCAGGCCCGGGGAGCTGTTTTTT. Translating gives CASAPTSRPGELFF. V is TRBV11-3 and J is TRBJ2-2; 7 bases agree with TRBD2. V gave up 8 bases and J gave up 6 bases; unmatched junction bases: 9. Germline CDR1 is SGHNT and CDR2 is YENEEA. CDR3 length equals 14 residues. Full variable domain (outside the CDR3, taken from reference TRBV11-3 and TRBJ2-2): EAGVVQSPRYKIIEKKQPVAFWCNPISGHNTLYWYLQNLGQGPELLIRYENEEAVDDSQLPKDRFSAERLKGVDSTLKIQPAELGDSAVYLCASAPTSRPGELFFGEGSRLTVL.

Many counts were recorded for this clonotype. The chain couples TRBV20-1 to TRBJ1-6; tentatively, D is TRBD1 (5 bases). The CDR3 totals 14 residues. Germline CDR1 is DFQATT and CDR2 is SNEGSKA (reference sequence). CDR3 in DNA: TGCAGCGCAGTCGTGGGGCCCTATAATTCACCCCTCCACTTT. This codes for CSAVVGPYNSPLHF.

This clonotype was recorded many times. The CDR3 coding sequence is TGTGCCATCAGTGAATGGGTCTCCTGGTTTTACACCTTC. It is translated as CAISEWVSWFYTF. The chain combines TRBV10-3 with TRBJ1-2; no clear D gene. The length of the CDR3 is 13 residues. V shed 3 bases and J shed 11 bases, with 16 bases lying between them. Germline loops: CDR1 ENHRY, CDR2 SYGVKD.

This clonotype was observed a single time. The chain couples TRBV18 to TRBJ2-7; D ambiguous. CDR3 length: 13 residues. Germline CDR1 and CDR2: KGHSH and LQKENI. V was cut by 2 bases and J by 4 bases, with 9 bases left in between. The CDR3 reads CASSPIQTYEQYF. CDR3 in DNA: TGTGCCAGCTCACCAATTCAGACTTACGAGCAGTACTTC.

This clonotype has more than one count but fewer than ten. The chain recombines TRBV6-5 with TRBJ1-2, with 9 positions matching TRBD1. Germline V gives CDR1 MNHEY, CDR2 SVGAGI. There are 15 residues in the CDR3. V was clipped by 0 bases and J by 7 bases; unmatched bases: 6. The DNA of the CDR3 is TGTGCCAGCAGTTACTCGAGCGGGACAGGGTTTGGCTACACCTTC. It codes for CASSYSSGTGFGYTF.

This clonotype occurred many times. The CDR3, as DNA: TGCAGTGCTAGAGGGGGTAGCGGCACAGATACGCAGTATTTT. Residues: CSARGGSGTDTQYF. This chain uses TRBV20-1 with TRBJ2-3, with a tentative D call TRBD2 (5 bases). The CDR3 extends over 14 amino acids. V was clipped by 1 base and J by 1 base, with 9 bases between them. The germline V gene has CDR1 DFQATT and CDR2 SNEGSKA (reference sequence).